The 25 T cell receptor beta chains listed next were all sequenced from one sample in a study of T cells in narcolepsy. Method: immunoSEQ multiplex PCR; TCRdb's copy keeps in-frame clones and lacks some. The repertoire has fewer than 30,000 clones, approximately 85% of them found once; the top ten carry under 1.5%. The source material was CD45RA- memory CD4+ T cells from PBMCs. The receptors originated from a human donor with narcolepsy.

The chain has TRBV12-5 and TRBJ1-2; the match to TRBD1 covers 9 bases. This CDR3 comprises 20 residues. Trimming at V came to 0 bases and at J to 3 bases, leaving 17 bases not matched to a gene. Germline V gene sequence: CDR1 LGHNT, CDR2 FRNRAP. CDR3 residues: CASGLVVPGQGKSRDYGYTF. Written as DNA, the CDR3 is TGTGCTAGTGGTTTGGTAGTCCCGGGACAGGGCAAGTCCAGGGACTATGGCTACACCTTC.

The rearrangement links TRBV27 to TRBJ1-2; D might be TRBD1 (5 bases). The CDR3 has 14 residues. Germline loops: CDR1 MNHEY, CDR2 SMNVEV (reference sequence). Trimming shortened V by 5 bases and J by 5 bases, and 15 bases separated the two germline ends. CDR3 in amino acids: CASSPPGREYGYTF. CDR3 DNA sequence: TGTGCCAGCAGTCCCCCCGGCAGGGAATATGGCTACACCTTC.

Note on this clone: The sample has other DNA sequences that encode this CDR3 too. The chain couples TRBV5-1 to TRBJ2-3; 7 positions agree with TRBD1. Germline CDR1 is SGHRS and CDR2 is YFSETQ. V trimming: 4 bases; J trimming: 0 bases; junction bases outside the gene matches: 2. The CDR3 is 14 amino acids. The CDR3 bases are TGCGCCAGCAGCAGGGACAGCAGCACAGATACGCAGTATTTT. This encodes CASSRDSSTDTQYF.

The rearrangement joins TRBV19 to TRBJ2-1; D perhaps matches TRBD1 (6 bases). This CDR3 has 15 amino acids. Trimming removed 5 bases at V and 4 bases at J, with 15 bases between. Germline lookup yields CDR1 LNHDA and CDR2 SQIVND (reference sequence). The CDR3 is CASSDPGHPYNEQFF. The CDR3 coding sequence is TGTGCCAGTAGTGACCCGGGACACCCATACAATGAGCAGTTCTTC.

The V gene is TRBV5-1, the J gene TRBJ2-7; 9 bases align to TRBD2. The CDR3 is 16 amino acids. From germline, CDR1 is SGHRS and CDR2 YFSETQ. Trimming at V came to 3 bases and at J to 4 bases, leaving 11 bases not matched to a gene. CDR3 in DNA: TGCGCCAGCAGCTGGGGTCCTAGCGGGGAGACGTACGAGCAGTACTTC. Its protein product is CASSWGPSGETYEQYF. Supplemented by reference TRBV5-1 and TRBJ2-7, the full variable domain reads KAGVTQTPRYLIKTRGQQVTLSCSPISGHRSVSWYQQTPGQGLQFLFEYFSETQRNKGNFPGRFSGRQFSNSRSEMNVSTLELGDSALYLCASSWGPSGETYEQYFGPGTRLTVT.

In nucleotides, the CDR3 is TGTGCCAGCTCACGTGCGGGACAGGGGGCCTCTGGGGCCAACGTCCTGACTTTC. It translates to CASSRAGQGASGANVLTF. The J gene is TRBJ2-6, the V gene TRBV18, with 12 bases that match TRBD1. V shed 4 bases, J shed 0 bases, and the junction held 4 bases outside the gene matches. The CDR3 covers 18 residues. The V gene's germline CDR1 is KGHSH and CDR2 LQKENI.

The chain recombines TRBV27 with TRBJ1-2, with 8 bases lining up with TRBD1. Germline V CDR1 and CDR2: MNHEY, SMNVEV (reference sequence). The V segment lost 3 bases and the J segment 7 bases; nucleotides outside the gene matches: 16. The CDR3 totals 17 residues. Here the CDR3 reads CASSFSRDRMGSSGYTF. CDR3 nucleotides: TGTGCCAGCAGTTTCTCCCGGGACAGGATGGGATCGTCTGGCTACACCTTC.

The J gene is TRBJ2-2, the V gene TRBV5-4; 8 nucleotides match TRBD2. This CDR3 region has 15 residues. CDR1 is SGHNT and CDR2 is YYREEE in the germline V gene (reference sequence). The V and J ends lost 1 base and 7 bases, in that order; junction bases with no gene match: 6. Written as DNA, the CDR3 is TGTGCCAGCAGCTTGAAGCGGGAGTGGGGCGGGGAGCTGTTTTTT. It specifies CASSLKREWGGELFF.

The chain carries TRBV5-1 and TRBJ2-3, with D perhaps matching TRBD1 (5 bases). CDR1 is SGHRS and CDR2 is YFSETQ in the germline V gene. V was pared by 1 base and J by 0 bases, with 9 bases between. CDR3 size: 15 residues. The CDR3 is CASSLQGYSTDTQYF. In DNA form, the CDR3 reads TGCGCCAGCAGCTTGCAGGGATATAGCACAGATACGCAGTATTTT. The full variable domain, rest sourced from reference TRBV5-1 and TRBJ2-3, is KAGVTQTPRYLIKTRGQQVTLSCSPISGHRSVSWYQQTPGQGLQFLFEYFSETQRNKGNFPGRFSGRQFSNSRSEMNVSTLELGDSALYLCASSLQGYSTDTQYFGPGTRLTVL.

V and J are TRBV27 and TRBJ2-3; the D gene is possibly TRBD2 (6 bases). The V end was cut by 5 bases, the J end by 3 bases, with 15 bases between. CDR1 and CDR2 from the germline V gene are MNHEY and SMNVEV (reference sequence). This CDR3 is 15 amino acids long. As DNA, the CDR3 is TGTGCCAGCAGTCCAACTCGGGGGAGGACAGATACGCAGTATTTT. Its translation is CASSPTRGRTDTQYF.

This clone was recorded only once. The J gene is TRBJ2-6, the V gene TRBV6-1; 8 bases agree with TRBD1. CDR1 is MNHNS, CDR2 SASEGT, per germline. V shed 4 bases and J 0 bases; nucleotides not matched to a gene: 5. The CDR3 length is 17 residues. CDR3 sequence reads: CASSAQGAASGANVLTF. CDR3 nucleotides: TGTGCCAGCAGTGCCCAGGGGGCGGCCTCTGGGGCCAACGTCCTGACTTTC.

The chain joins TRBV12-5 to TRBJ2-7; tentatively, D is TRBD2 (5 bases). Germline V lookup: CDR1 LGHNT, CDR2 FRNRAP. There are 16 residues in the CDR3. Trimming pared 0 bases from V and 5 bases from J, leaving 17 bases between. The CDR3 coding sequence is TGTGCTAGTGGTTTGGTAAGAAGGCGGGTTTACCACGAGCAGTACTTC. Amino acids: CASGLVRRRVYHEQYF.

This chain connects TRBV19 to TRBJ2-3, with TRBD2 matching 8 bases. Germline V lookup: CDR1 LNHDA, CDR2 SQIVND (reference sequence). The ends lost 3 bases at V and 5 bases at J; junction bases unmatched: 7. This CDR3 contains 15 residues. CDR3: CASSMAGGPRDTQYF. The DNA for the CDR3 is TGTGCCAGTAGTATGGCGGGAGGTCCGAGAGATACGCAGTATTTT.

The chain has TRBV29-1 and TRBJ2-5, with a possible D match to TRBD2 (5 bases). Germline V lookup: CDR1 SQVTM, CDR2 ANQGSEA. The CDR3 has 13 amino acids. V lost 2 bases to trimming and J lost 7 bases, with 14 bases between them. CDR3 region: CSVELREFRTQYF. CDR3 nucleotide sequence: TGCAGCGTTGAATTGAGGGAATTCCGGACCCAGTACTTC.

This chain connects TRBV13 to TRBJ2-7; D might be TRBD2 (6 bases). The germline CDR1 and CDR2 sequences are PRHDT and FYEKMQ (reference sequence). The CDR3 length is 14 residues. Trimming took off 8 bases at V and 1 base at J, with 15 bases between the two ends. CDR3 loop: CASGRQRASYEQYF. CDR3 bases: TGTGCCAGCGGCCGTCAGCGGGCGTCCTACGAGCAGTACTTC.

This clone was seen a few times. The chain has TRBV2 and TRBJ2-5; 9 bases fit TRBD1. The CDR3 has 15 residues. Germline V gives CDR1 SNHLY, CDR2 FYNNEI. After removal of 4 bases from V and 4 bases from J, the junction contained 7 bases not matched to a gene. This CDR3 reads CASSVPGQGRETQYF. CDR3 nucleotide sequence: TGTGCCAGCAGTGTACCGGGACAGGGACGAGAGACCCAGTACTTC.

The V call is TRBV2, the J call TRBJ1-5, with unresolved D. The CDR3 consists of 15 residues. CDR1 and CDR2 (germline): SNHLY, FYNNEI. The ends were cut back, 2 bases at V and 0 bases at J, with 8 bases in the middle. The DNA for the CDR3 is TGTGCCAGCAGTGAATTCCTAAATAGCAATCAGCCCCAGCATTTT. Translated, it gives CASSEFLNSNQPQHF. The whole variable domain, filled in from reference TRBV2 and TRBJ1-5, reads EPEVTQTPSHQVTQMGQEVILRCVPISNHLYFYWYRQILGQKVEFLVSFYNNEISEKSEIFDDQFSVERPDGSNFTLKIRSTKLEDSAMYFCASSEFLNSNQPQHFGDGTRLSIL.

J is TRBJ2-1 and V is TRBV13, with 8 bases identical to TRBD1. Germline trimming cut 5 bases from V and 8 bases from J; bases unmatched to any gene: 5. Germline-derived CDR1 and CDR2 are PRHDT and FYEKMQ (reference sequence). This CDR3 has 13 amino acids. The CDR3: CASSPQGADEQFF. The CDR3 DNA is TGTGCCAGCAGCCCCCAGGGGGCGGATGAGCAGTTCTTC.

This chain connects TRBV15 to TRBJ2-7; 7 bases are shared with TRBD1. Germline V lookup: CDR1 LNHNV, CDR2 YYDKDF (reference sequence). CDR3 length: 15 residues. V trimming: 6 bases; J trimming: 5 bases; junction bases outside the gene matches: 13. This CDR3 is CATSIQLDRPDEQYF. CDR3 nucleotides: TGTGCCACCAGTATTCAATTGGACAGGCCAGACGAGCAGTACTTC.

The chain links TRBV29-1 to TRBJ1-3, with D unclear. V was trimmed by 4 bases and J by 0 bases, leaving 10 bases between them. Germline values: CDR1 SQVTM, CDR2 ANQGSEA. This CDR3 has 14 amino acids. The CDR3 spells CSVGGGRSGNTIYF. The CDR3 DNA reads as TGCAGCGTTGGTGGAGGGCGCTCTGGAAACACCATATATTTT.

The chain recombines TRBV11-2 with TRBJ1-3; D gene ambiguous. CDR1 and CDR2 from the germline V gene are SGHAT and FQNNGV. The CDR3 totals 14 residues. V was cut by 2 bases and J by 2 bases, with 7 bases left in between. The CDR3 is CASSLSGAGNTIYF. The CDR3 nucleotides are TGTGCCAGCAGCTTAAGCGGGGCTGGAAACACCATATATTTT. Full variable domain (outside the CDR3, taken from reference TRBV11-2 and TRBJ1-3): EAGVAQSPRYKIIEKRQSVAFWCNPISGHATLYWYQQILGQGPKLLIQFQNNGVVDDSQLPKDRFSAERLKGVDSTLKIQPAKLEDSAVYLCASSLSGAGNTIYFGEGSWLTVV.

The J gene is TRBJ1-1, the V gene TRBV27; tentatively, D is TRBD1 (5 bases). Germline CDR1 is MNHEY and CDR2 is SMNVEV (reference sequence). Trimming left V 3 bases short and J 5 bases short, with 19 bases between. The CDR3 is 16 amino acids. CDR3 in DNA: TGTGCCAGCAGTTTGGGGCTGGGGCAGTGGAATACTGAAGCTTTCTTT. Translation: CASSLGLGQWNTEAFF.

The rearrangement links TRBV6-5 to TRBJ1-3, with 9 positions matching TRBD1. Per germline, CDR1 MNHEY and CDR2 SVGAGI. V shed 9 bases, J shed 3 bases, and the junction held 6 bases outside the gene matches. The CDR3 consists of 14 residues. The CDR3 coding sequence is TGTGCCAGTACACAGGGGGCTGGTGGAAACACCATATATTTT. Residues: CASTQGAGGNTIYF.

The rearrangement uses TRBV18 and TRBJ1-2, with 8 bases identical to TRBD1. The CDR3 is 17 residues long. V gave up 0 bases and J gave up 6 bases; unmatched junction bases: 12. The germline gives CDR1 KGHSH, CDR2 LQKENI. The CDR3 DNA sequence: TGTGCCAGCTCACCACCCCCTCAGGGGGCTATTGGCCATGGCTACACCTTC. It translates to CASSPPPQGAIGHGYTF.

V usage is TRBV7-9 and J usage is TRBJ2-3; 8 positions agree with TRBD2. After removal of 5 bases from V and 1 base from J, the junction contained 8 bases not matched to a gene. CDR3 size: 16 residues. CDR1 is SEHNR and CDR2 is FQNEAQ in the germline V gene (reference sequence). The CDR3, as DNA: TGTGCCAGCAGCCCCTATGGTAGCGGGGGCACAGATACGCAGTATTTT. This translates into CASSPYGSGGTDTQYF. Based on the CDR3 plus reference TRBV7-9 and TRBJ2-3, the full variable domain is DTGVSQNPRHKITKRGQNVTFRCDPISEHNRLYWYRQTLGQGPEFLTYFQNEAQLEKSRLLSDRFSAERPKGSFSTLEIQRTEQGDSAMYLCASSPYGSGGTDTQYFGPGTRLTVL.